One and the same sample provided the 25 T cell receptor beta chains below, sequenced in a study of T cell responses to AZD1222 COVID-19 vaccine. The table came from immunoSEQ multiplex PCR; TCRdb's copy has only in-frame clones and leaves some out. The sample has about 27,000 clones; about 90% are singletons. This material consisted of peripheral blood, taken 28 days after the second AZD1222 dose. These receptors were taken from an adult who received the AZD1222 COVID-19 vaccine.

CDR3 coding DNA: TGTGCCAGCAGCCAAGGGGGCAGGACGGGCTACACCTTC. Its protein is CASSQGGRTGYTF. The rearrangement uses TRBV3-1 (or the pseudogene TRBV3-2) and TRBJ1-2, with D tentatively TRBD1 (5 bases). Trimming took off 1 base at V and 8 bases at J, with 11 bases between the two ends. CDR1 is LGHDT and CDR2 is YNNKEL in the germline V gene (reference sequence). This CDR3 comprises 13 residues.

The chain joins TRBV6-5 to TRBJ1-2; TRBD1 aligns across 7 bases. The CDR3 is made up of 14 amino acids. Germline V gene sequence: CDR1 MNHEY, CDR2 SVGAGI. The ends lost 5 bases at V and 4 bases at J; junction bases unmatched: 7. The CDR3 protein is CASSNRQGLYGYTF. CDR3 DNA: TGTGCCAGCAGTAATAGACAGGGCCTCTATGGCTACACCTTC.

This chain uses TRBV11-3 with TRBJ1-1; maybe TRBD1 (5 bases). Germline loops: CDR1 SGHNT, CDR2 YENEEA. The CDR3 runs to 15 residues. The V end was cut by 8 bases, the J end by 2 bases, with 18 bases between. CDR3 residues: CASSLGGGGNTEAFF. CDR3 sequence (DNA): TGTGCCAGCTCCTTAGGCGGGGGAGGTAACACTGAAGCTTTCTTT.

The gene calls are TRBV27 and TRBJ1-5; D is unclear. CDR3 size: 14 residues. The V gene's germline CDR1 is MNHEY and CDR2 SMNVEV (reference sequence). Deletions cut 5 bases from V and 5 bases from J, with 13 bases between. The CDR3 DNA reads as TGTGCCAGCAGTCCACGACAAGGGCATCAGCCCCAGCATTTT. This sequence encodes CASSPRQGHQPQHF.

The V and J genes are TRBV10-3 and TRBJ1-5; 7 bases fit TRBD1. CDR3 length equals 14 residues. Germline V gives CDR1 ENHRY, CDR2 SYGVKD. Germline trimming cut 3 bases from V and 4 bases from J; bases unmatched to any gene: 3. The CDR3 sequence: CAISEGGRNQPQHF. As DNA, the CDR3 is TGTGCCATCAGTGAAGGGGGCAGAAATCAGCCCCAGCATTTT.

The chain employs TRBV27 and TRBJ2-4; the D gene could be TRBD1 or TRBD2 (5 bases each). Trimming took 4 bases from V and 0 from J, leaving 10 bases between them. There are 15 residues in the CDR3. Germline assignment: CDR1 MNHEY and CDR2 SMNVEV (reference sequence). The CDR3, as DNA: TGTGCCAGCAGTTGGGGGTCCTTAGCCAAAAACATTCAGTACTTC. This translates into CASSWGSLAKNIQYF.

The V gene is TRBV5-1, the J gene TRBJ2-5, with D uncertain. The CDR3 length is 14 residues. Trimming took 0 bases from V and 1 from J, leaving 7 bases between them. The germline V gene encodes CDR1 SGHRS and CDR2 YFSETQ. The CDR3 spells CASSLGGLQETQYF. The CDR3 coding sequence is TGCGCCAGCAGCTTGGGGGGTCTCCAAGAGACCCAGTACTTC.

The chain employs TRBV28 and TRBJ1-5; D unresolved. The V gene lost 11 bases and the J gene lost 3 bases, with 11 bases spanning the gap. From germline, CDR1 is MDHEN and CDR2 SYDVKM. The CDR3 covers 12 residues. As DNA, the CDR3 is TGTGCCGGACGGAGGGTCAATCAGCCCCAGCATTTT. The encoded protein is CAGRRVNQPQHF.

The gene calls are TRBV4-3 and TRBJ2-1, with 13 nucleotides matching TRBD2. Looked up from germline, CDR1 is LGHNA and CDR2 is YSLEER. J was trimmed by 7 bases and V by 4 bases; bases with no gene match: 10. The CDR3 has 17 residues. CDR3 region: CASSPLGTSGISNEQFF. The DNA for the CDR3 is TGCGCCAGCAGCCCCCTAGGGACTAGCGGGATAAGTAATGAGCAGTTCTTC.

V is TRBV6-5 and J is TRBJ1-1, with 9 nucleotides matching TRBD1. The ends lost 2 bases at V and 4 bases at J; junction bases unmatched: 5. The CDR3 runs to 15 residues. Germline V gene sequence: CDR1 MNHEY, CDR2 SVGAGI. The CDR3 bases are TGTGCCAGCAGTTACCACAGGGGGCTCACCACTGAAGCTTTCTTT. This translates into CASSYHRGLTTEAFF.

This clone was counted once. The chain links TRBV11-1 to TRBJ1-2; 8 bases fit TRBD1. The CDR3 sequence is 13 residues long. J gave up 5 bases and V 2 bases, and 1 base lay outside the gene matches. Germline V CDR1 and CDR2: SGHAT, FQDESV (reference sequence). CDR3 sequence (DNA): TGTGCCAGCAGCTTATGGACAGGGTATGGCTACACCTTC. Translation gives CASSLWTGYGYTF.

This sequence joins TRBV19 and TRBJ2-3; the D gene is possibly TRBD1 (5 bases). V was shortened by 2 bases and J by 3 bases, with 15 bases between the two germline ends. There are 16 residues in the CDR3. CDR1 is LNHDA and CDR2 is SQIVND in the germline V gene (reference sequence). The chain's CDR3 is CASSIMQTTVTDTQYF. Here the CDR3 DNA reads TGTGCCAGTAGTATAATGCAGACGACAGTAACAGATACGCAGTATTTT.

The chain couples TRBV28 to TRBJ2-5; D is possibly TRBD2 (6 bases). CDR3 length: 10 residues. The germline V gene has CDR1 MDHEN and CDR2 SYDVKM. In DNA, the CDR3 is TGTGCTAGCGGTTCAGAGACCCAGTACTTC. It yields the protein CASGSETQYF.

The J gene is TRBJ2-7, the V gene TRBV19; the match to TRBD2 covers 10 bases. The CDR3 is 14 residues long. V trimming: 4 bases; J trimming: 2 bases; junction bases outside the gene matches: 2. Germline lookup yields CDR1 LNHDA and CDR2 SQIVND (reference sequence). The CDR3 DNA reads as TGTGCCAGTAGTAGGGGGACTAGCGCCTACGAGCAGTACTTC. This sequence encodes CASSRGTSAYEQYF.

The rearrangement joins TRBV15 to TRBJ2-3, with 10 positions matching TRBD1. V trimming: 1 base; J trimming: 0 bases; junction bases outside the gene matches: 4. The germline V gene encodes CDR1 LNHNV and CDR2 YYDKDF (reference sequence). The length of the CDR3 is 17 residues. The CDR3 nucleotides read TGTGCCACCAGCAGAGGACAGGGGGCCTCTAGCACAGATACGCAGTATTTT. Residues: CATSRGQGASSTDTQYF.

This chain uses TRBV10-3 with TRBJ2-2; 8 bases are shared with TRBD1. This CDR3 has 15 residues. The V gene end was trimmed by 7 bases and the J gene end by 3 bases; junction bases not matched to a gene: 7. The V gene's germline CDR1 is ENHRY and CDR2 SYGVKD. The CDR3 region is CAITDRGSHTGELFF. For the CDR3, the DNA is TGTGCCATCACCGACAGGGGCAGTCACACCGGGGAGCTGTTTTTT.

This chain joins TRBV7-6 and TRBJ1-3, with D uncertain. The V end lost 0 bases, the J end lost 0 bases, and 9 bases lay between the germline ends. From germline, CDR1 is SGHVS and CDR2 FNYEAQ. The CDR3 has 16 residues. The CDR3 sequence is CASSLAGGYSGNTIYF. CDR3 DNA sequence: TGTGCCAGCAGCTTAGCGGGTGGATACTCTGGAAACACCATATATTTT.

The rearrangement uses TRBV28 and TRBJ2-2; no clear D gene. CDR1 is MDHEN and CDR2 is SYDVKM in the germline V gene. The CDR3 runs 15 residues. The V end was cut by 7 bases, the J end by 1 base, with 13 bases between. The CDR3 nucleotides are TGTGCCAGCATAGATATAAGACAGAACACCGGGGAGCTGTTTTTT. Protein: CASIDIRQNTGELFF.

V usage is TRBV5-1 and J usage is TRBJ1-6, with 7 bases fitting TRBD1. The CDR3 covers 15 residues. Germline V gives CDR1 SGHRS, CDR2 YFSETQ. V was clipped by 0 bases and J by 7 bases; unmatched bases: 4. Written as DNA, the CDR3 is TGCGCCAGCAGCTTGGGACAGGGCCAGAATTCACCCCTCCACTTT. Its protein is CASSLGQGQNSPLHF.

The CDR3 sequence is CASSMDRGDQPQHF. CDR3 sequence (DNA): TGTGCCAGTAGTATGGACAGGGGAGACCAGCCCCAGCATTTT. The chain carries TRBV19 and TRBJ1-5, with 9 bases matching TRBD1. This CDR3 region has 14 residues. Looked up from germline, CDR1 is LNHDA and CDR2 is SQIVND (reference sequence). The V gene end was trimmed by 3 bases and the J gene end by 7 bases; junction bases not matched to a gene: 4.

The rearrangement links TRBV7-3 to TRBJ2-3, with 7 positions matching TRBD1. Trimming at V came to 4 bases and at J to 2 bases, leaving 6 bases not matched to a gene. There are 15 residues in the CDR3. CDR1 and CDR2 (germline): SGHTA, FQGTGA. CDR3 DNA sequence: TGTGCCAGCAGCTCCACAGGGACAGTCACAGATACGCAGTATTTT. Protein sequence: CASSSTGTVTDTQYF.

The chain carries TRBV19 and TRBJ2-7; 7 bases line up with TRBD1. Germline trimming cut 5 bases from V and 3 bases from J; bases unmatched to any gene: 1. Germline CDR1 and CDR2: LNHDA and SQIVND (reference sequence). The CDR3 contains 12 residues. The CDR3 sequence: CASSDRVYEQYF. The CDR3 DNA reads TGTGCCAGTAGTGACAGGGTCTACGAGCAGTACTTC. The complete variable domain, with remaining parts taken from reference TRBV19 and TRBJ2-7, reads DGGITQSPKYLFRKEGQNVTLSCEQNLNHDAMYWYRQDPGQGLRLIYYSQIVNDFQKGDIAEGYSVSREKKESFPLTVTSAQKNPTAFYLCASSDRVYEQYFGPGTRLTVT.

The CDR3 here is CASSYSPGQRNYEQYF. CDR3 DNA: TGTGCCAGCAGTTACTCGCCTGGACAGCGAAACTACGAGCAGTACTTC. J is TRBJ2-7 and V is TRBV6-5; D is possibly TRBD1 (6 bases). The CDR3 covers 16 residues. Germline lookup yields CDR1 MNHEY and CDR2 SVGAGI. The V end was cut by 0 bases, the J end by 3 bases, with 15 bases between.

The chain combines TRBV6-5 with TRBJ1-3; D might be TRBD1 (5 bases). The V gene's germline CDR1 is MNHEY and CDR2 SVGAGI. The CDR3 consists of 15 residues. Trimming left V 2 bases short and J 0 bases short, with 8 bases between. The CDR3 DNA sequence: TGTGCCAGCAGTTACGGGACGGCCTCTGGAAACACCATATATTTT. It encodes CASSYGTASGNTIYF.

The CDR3 sequence: CASSNFGQVNPLAKNIQYF. Written as DNA, the CDR3 is TGTGCCAGCAGCAATTTTGGACAGGTGAACCCACTAGCCAAAAACATTCAGTACTTC. The V gene is TRBV21-1, the J gene TRBJ2-4; TRBD1, the table's D call, lacks a check against the DNA. TRBV21-1 is a known pseudogene. The CDR3 covers 19 residues.